This T cell receptor beta chain originates from a study of T cells in Graves' hyperthyroidism and ophthalmopathy. Study outcomes and limitations: Expanded thyroid clonotypes (above 0.001) were mostly also found in blood.

RNA transcripts gave rise to amplified TCR beta CDR3 regions. The HTBI set primed first-round TCR CDR3 RT-PCR. TCRdb re-analysed the multiplex PCR reads in MiXCR, keeping a single row per CDR3 protein. The table shows about 500,000 distinct CDR3 sequences, with 15% to 20% occurring only once. The CDR3 has 13 amino acids. V shed 2 bases and J shed 8 bases, with 9 bases lying between them. Germline V gives CDR1 SGHTA, CDR2 FQGNSA. Criteria for exclusion of patients were uncontrolled infection, other autoimmune disease, pregnancy or lactation. The authors took PBMCs from 10 ml fresh peripheral blood. This clonotype was found a few times. Antigen: not known.

The V and J genes are TRBV7-2 and TRBJ1-4; D is unresolved. The sequenced sample was blood. The source is a woman aged 25 to 45 with Graves' ophthalmopathy. CDR3 loop: CASSLIVGEKLFF. The CDR3 DNA follows: TGTGCCAGCAGCTTAATAGTCGGAGAAAAACTGTTTTTT.